One TCR beta chain is described in this entry. Its antigen is still unknown. A read error may be the cause here, since a much bigger clone is one base away. The germline CDR1 and CDR2 sequences are SGDLS and YYNGEE. This CDR3 has 12 residues. Trimming removed 3 bases from V and 4 bases from J, with 7 bases in between. In the source study's methods: The study built a papillary thyroid cancer distant-metastasis classifier from CDR3 differences across clinicopathological groups. TCRdb reanalyzed the PCR reads with MiXCR. The V and J calls, along with clone size, are taken from TCRdb and not from the paper's own processing. The top ten hold approximately 8.8% of the sample, which has about 85,000 clones, approximately 9% seen once. The data were obtained in a study of metastatic and nonmetastatic thyroid tumors. Study information: Repertoire comparison spanned blood and tumor or nodule tissue of malignant and benign thyroid patients. Regarding the study as a whole: The study reportedly found significantly higher TCR beta diversity in malignant thyroid tumors than benign nodules, in blood and tumor.

Prior to thyroid surgery, none of the patients had received any treatment. The sequencing input was blood. The chain recombines TRBV9 with TRBJ2-5; the D is unclear. The TCR was taken from a female donor with papillary thyroid cancer or a benign thyroid nodule (not recorded which). Some clones in this sample may be carry-over from other donors' samples. CDR3 sequence: CASSASAETQYF. The CDR3 DNA follows: TGTGCCAGCAGCGCAAGTGCAGAGACCCAGTACTTC. Combining the CDR3 with reference TRBV9 and TRBJ2-5 gives the whole variable domain DSGVTQTPKHLITATGQRVTLRCSPRSGDLSVYWYQQSLDQGLQFLIQYYNGEERAKGNILERFSAQQFPDLHSELNLSSLELGDSALYFCASSASAETQYFGPGTRLLVL.